The text below deals with one T cell receptor beta chain. This sample is part of a study of blood T cell repertoires in COVID-19. There are 15 residues in the CDR3. Germline CDR1 reads MDHEN; CDR2 reads SYDVKM. Trimming at V came to 5 bases and at J to 9 bases, leaving 13 bases not matched to a gene. Clones were sequenced by immunoSEQ multiplex PCR, and TCRdb holds only the in-frame ones, with some missing. The data contain tens of thousands of clones, roughly four fifths of them singletons. Sample: peripheral blood. The chain employs TRBV28 and TRBJ1-5; 7 bases map to TRBD1. This sequence was found in a woman over 75 with active or convalescent COVID-19. The CDR3 is CASSPAGGMSRPQHF. Written as DNA, the CDR3 is TGTGCCAGCAGTCCCGCAGGGGGGATGAGTCGGCCCCAGCATTTT.